Presented here are 15 T cell receptor beta chains from one specimen sequenced in a study of T-cell memory formation after mild COVID-19. TCRdb used MiXCR to reprocess the 5' RACE reads, holding one entry per CDR3 protein. Of a few hundred thousand distinct CDR3 sequences listed, around 15% are singletons. Material for sequencing was PBMCs or a T cell subset sorted from them (not recorded which). The receptors here all came from a man younger than 35 who had mild COVID-19 (a few samples of this study predate the infection). Cell type and time point are not known.

The J gene is TRBJ1-4, the V gene TRBV7-9; D may be TRBD1 (6 bases). CDR1 and CDR2 from the germline V gene are SEHNR and FQNEAQ (reference sequence). V gave up 6 bases and J gave up 4 bases, with 12 bases separating them. The CDR3 length is 14 residues. CDR3 protein: CASRLTGVNEKLFF. Here the CDR3 DNA reads TGTGCCAGCAGGTTGACAGGAGTTAATGAAAAACTGTTTTTT.

The genes are TRBV29-1 and TRBJ2-5; D tentatively reads TRBD1 or TRBD2 (6 bases each). V lost 6 bases and J lost 7, with 18 bases in between. CDR3 size: 13 residues. Germline V lookup: CDR1 SQVTM, CDR2 ANQGSEA. The CDR3 DNA follows: TGCAGCGTGCGCCCGGGGGCCGGGGGGACCCAGTACTTC. As protein: CSVRPGAGGTQYF. The full variable domain, rest sourced from reference TRBV29-1 and TRBJ2-5, is SAVISQKPSRDICQRGTSLTIQCQVDSQVTMMFWYRQQPGQSLTLIATANQGSEATYESGFVIDKFPISRPNLTFSTLTVSNMSPEDSSIYLCSVRPGAGGTQYFGPGTRLLVL.

This chain uses TRBV6-6 with TRBJ2-2, with TRBD2 identical over 7 bases. J lost 2 bases, V lost 0 bases, and 0 bases had no gene match. Germline V CDR1 and CDR2: MNHNY, SVGAGI (reference sequence). The CDR3 sequence is 15 residues long. The CDR3 DNA sequence: TGTGCCAGCAGTTACTCAGCGGGAAACACCGGGGAGCTGTTTTTT. The encoded protein is CASSYSAGNTGELFF.

The V gene is TRBV7-2, the J gene TRBJ2-6, with D tentatively TRBD2 (7 bases). This CDR3 is built from 16 residues. Germline CDR1 reads SGHTA; CDR2 reads FQGNSA. Trimming left V 10 bases short and J 2 bases short, with 18 bases between. Here the CDR3 reads CATPGGRSPGANVLTF. CDR3 DNA sequence: TGTGCCACTCCCGGGGGGCGTTCTCCTGGGGCCAACGTCCTGACTTTC.

This clonotype appeared a few times. V and J are TRBV6-5 and TRBJ2-1; 9 bases map to TRBD1. The CDR3 consists of 13 residues. The V gene's germline CDR1 is MNHEY and CDR2 SVGAGI. Germline trimming cut 5 bases from V and 5 bases from J; bases unmatched to any gene: 1. CDR3: CASSGTGHNEQFF. CDR3 nucleotides: TGTGCCAGCAGTGGGACAGGGCACAATGAGCAGTTCTTC.

The chain couples TRBV3-1 to TRBJ2-3, with TRBD2 identical over 8 bases. The V segment lost 6 bases and the J segment 6 bases; nucleotides outside the gene matches: 14. Germline CDR1 LGHDT, CDR2 YNNKEL (reference sequence). The CDR3 sequence is 16 residues long. CDR3 nucleotide sequence: TGTGCCAGCAGGTCCCGGGGACTAGGTTCCTCCGATACGCAGTATTTT. Translation gives CASRSRGLGSSDTQYF.

The chain has TRBV5-1 and TRBJ2-7, with D perhaps matching TRBD2 (6 bases). Trimming pared 8 bases from V and 2 bases from J, leaving 17 bases between. CDR1 is SGHRS and CDR2 is YFSETQ in the germline V gene. The CDR3 is made up of 14 amino acids. The DNA of the CDR3 is TGCGCCAGTACTCGGGACTCCGGAACCTACGAGCAGTACTTC. Its translation: CASTRDSGTYEQYF.

The rearrangement links TRBV7-8 to TRBJ2-7; TRBD1 or TRBD2 may be the D gene (6 bases each). Germline V gene sequence: CDR1 SGHVS, CDR2 FQNEAQ. The CDR3 consists of 15 residues. V was cut by 6 bases and J by 5 bases, with 20 bases left in between. The CDR3, as DNA: TGTGCCAGCAGGGGTGGACTACAGGGCACCGACGAGCAGTACTTC. Translating gives CASRGGLQGTDEQYF.

This chain joins TRBV2 and TRBJ2-1; maybe TRBD1 (5 bases). The CDR3 totals 13 residues. V lost 6 bases, J lost 2 bases, and 8 bases lay in between. CDR1 is SNHLY and CDR2 is FYNNEI in the germline V gene. The CDR3 coding sequence is TGTGCCAGCAGGGAGACAGCCTACAATGAGCAGTTCTTC. Encoded protein: CASRETAYNEQFF.

This clonotype was counted between two and nine times. The CDR3 DNA follows: TGTGCCAGCAGCAAACCCACTAGCGGGGGTACAGATACGCAGTATTTT. This codes for CASSKPTSGGTDTQYF. The V gene is TRBV7-2, the J gene TRBJ2-3; 11 nucleotides agree with TRBD2. The CDR3 is 16 residues long. J was trimmed by 3 bases and V by 5 bases; bases with no gene match: 7. CDR1 is SGHTA and CDR2 is FQGNSA in the germline V gene.

This clonotype was detected many times. V gene TRBV7-2 combines with J gene TRBJ2-5, with 10 bases lining up with TRBD2. The CDR3 is made up of 14 amino acids. Germline V gene sequence: CDR1 SGHTA, CDR2 FQGNSA. The ends lost 4 bases at V and 4 bases at J; junction bases unmatched: 3. Written as DNA, the CDR3 is TGTGCCAGCAGCTCGGGACTAGCGTTAGAGACCCAGTACTTC. Its protein product is CASSSGLALETQYF.

The CDR3 bases are TGCAGTGCTCAACGGACTAGCGGGGGGTACGAGCAGTACGTC. This codes for CSAQRTSGGYEQYV. V and J are TRBV20-1 and TRBJ2-7; 14 bases match TRBD2. Germline V CDR1 and CDR2: DFQATT, SNEGSKA (reference sequence). V gave up 5 bases and J gave up 4 bases; unmatched junction bases: 4. The CDR3 sequence is 14 residues long.

This clonotype was seen a handful of times. The CDR3 reads CASTRDSLTDTQYF. The DNA of the CDR3 is TGCGCCAGCACCCGGGACAGCCTCACAGATACGCAGTATTTT. V usage is TRBV4-1 and J usage is TRBJ2-3, with 7 bases aligning to TRBD1. This CDR3 is 14 amino acids long. Germline trimming cut 7 bases from V and 2 bases from J; bases unmatched to any gene: 6. In germline, CDR1 is MGHRA, CDR2 YSYEKL.

This clonotype was seen ten or more times. V usage is TRBV5-1 and J usage is TRBJ1-1, with 11 bases fitting TRBD1. Trimming cost V 4 bases and J 8 bases; bases outside gene matches: 10. CDR3 length equals 15 residues. Germline V gene sequence: CDR1 SGHRS, CDR2 YFSETQ. The CDR3 loop reads CASSTGQGAETEAFF. CDR3 nucleotides: TGCGCCAGCAGCACCGGACAGGGGGCGGAGACGGAAGCTTTCTTT.

Concerning this clonotype: At one boundary the junction diverges from the germline segment, which might be a read error. The chain has TRBV4-3 and TRBJ2-7, with D perhaps matching TRBD1 (5 bases). Per germline, CDR1 LGHNA and CDR2 YSLEER. The CDR3 sequence is 15 residues long. For the CDR3, the DNA is TGCGCCAGCAGCCAAGGGGGCAACGGAACCTACGAACAGTACTTC. This encodes CASSQGGNGTYEQYF.